This TCR beta chain was sequenced during a study of T cell repertoires in cytomegalovirus infection. Study context: HLA-C-restricted CMV epitopes, recently identified, and well-studied HLA-B-restricted ones were used by the study.

Notes on this clonotype: Antigen unknown.

Overall study findings and caveats: CMV-specific TCR beta clonotypes restricted by HLA-C were the ones dominating the ex vivo response.

TCRdb reanalysed the reads using MiXCR and keeps one entry per CDR3 protein. The sample yields around 710,000 distinct CDR3 sequences, just under 30% seen once. This CDR3 is built from 15 residues. Germline V lookup: CDR1 MNHNS, CDR2 SASEGT. V gave up 2 bases and J gave up 4 bases, with 15 bases separating them. The clonotype comes from a human donor in good health (CMV status not recorded). Some clones in this sample may be carry-over from other donors' samples. This rearrangement joins TRBV6-1 to TRBJ2-7; perhaps TRBD1 as D (5 bases). Here the sequenced sample was cultured CD8+ T cells from PBMCs, taken from culture after CMV antigen stimulation. The CDR3 loop reads CASSEFDSIPYEQYF. The CDR3 DNA sequence: TGTGCCAGCAGTGAATTTGACAGCATACCGTACGAGCAGTACTTC.